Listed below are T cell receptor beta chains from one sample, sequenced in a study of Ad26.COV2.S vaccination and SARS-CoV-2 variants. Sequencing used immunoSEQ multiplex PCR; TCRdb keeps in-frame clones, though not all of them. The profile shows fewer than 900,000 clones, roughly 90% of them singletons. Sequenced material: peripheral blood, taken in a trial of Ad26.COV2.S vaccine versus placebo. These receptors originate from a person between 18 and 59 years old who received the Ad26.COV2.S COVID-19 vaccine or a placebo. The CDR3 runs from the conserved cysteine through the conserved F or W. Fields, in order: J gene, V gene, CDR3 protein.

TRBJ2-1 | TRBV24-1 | CATSDFPNREKFF
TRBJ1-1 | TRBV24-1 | CATSDGGTEAFF
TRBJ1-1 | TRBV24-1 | CATSDFPRGRGRAEAFF
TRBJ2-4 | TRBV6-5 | CASTAGTNIQYF
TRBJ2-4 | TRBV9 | CASSGGLARNIQYF
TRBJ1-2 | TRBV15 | CATSRAASRNYGYTF
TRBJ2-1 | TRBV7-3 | CASSPPPGQDNNEQFF
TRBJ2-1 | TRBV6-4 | CASSEAGTYNEQFF
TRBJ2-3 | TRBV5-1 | CASSLILASDTQYF
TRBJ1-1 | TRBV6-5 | CASSYSKSRDTEAFF
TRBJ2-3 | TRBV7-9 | CASSLGVAGGQTQYF
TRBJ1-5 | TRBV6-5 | CASQQGRQPQHF
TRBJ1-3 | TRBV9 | CASSVGGGYASGNTIYF
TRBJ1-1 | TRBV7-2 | CASSLNGLNTEAFF
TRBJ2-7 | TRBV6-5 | CASRTLTGEYEQYF
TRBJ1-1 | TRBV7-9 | CASSYYGVRNTEAFF
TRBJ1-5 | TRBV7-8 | CASSPGTGNQPQHF
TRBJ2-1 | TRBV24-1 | CATSKGLSYNEQFF
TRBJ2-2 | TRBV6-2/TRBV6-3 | CASSYHRGTGELFF
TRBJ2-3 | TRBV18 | CASSPTTGSTDTQYF
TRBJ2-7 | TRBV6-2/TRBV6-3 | CASSPRDSNFYEQYF
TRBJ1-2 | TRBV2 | CASSGQGVGYTF
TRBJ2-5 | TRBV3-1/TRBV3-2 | CASTSFSRQETQYF
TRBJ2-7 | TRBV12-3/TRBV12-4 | CASSLDSSYEQYF
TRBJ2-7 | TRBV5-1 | CASSLDRGGYEQYF
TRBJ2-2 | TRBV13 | CASSPGTANTGELFF
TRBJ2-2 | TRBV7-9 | CASSFSVGQNTGELFF
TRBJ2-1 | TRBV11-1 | CASSRTPYNEQFF
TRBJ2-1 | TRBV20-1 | CSAAGIREQFF
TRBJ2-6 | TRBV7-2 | CASRAGTSGSGGANVLTF
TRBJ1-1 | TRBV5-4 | CASSLTATILGTEAFF
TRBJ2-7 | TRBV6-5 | CASSSVGSYEQYF
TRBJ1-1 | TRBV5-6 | CASSLVRTGSMNTEAFF
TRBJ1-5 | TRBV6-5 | CASSFKSGVGQPQHF
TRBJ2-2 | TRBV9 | CASSVGILNTGELFF
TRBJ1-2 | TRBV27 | CASSQQGRSGYTF
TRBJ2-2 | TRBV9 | CASSVAPGVTNTGELFF
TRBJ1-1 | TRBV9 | CASSVKVGGRTEAFF
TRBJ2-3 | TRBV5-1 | CASSFRQYGDTQYF
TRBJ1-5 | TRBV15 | CATSRGTTNQPQHF
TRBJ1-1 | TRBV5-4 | CASSSTLANTEAFF
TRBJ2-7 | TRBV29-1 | CSVERGGLGGYEQYF
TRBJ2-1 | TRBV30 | CAWSHGGYNEQFF
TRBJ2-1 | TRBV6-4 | CASSDGLAGARKYNEQFF
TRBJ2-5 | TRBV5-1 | CASSVGTGWETQYF
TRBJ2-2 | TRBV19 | CASTGNTGELFF
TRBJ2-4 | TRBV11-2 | CASSLEAYGKNIQYF
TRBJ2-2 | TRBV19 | CASSMGGRVPNTGELFF
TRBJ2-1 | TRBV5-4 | CASSLRGSGYYNEQFF
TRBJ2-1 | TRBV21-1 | CASSPQGQGWGAQSYNEQFF
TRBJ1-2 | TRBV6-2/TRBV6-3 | CASSSSGGSGYTF
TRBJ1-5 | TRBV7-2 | CASSLGAGVQYDQPQHF
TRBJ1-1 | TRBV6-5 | CASSYTGAGTEAFF
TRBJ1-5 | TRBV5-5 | CASSASDSNQPQHF
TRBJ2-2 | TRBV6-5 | CATEQTNTGELFF
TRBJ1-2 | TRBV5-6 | CASSSTANYGYTF
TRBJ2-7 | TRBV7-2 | CASSLAPGARYEQYF
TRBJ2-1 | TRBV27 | CASSSLGQALPEQFF
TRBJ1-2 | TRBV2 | CASSGRGRTGYTF